The 21 T cell receptor beta chains presented below share a single source sample, sequenced in a study of shared clonotypes between healthy human individuals. Cells designated naive CD8 were CD45RO-negative and were positively selected for CCR7, with terminally differentiated effector memory CD45RA+ cells excluded. The table came from immunoSEQ multiplex PCR; TCRdb's copy has only in-frame clones and leaves some out. The sample contains about 580,000 clones, roughly 98% of which appear only once. The specimen sequenced was naive CD8+ T cells sorted from blood. These receptors were collected from a man aged 25-45 years in good health.

Written as DNA, the CDR3 is TGTGCCAGCAGTTTACGTGGGGGGCAGGGCACTGAAGCTTTCTTT. Encoded protein: CASSLRGGQGTEAFF. V usage is TRBV28 and J usage is TRBJ1-1, with D possibly TRBD1 on 6 matching bases. The CDR3 covers 15 residues. Trimming removed 2 bases from V and 4 bases from J, with 14 bases in between. Per germline, CDR1 MDHEN and CDR2 SYDVKM.

Notes on this clone: Other nucleotide sequences from this sample produce the same CDR3. This chain uses TRBV19 with TRBJ2-1, with 12 bases lining up with TRBD2. V shed 6 bases, J shed 4 bases, and the junction held 4 bases outside the gene matches. CDR1 is LNHDA, CDR2 SQIVND, per germline (reference sequence). This CDR3 region has 15 residues. In nucleotides, the CDR3 is TGTGCCAGTAGGACTAGCGGGAGTTCTTACAATGAGCAGTTCTTC. Translated: CASRTSGSSYNEQFF.

V usage is TRBV9 and J usage is TRBJ2-5; tentative D call: TRBD2 (5 bases). V lost 0 bases and J lost 7, with 10 bases in between. CDR1 and CDR2 (germline): SGDLS, YYNGEE. CDR3 length: 13 amino acids. The CDR3 nucleotides read TGTGCCAGCAGCGTAGGCCAGGAGGCGACCCAGTACTTC. It yields the protein CASSVGQEATQYF.

In nucleotides, the CDR3 is TGTGCCAGCAATTCCCATAGTAGCGGGACCTTTTCCCACGAGCAGTACTTC. It is translated as CASNSHSSGTFSHEQYF. The J gene is TRBJ2-7, the V gene TRBV27; 8 bases line up with TRBD2. V lost 7 bases to trimming and J lost 5 bases; unmatched junction nucleotides: 19. The CDR3 runs to 17 residues. The germline V gene encodes CDR1 MNHEY and CDR2 SMNVEV (reference sequence).

The chain is built from TRBV2 and TRBJ2-3; tentative D call: TRBD1 (5 bases). V was shortened by 10 bases and J by 2 bases, with 13 bases between the two germline ends. The germline V gene encodes CDR1 SNHLY and CDR2 FYNNEI. CDR3 length: 13 amino acids. CDR3: CANGQSPTDTQYF. CDR3 bases: TGTGCCAATGGACAATCCCCCACAGATACGCAGTATTTT. The full variable domain, with the rest looked up from reference TRBV2 and TRBJ2-3, is EPEVTQTPSHQVTQMGQEVILRCVPISNHLYFYWYRQILGQKVEFLVSFYNNEISEKSEIFDDQFSVERPDGSNFTLKIRSTKLEDSAMYFCANGQSPTDTQYFGPGTRLTVL.

The chain combines TRBV5-5 with TRBJ2-2, with TRBD1 matching over 10 bases. Germline values: CDR1 SGHKS, CDR2 YYEKEE (reference sequence). Trimming removed 4 bases from V and 4 bases from J; junction bases left unmatched: 19. This CDR3 spans 20 amino acids. The CDR3 coding sequence is TGTGCCAGCAGCCCCGACAGGGGGCTACTGTCAGATCTGGTCACCGGGGAGCTGTTTTTT. Translation gives CASSPDRGLLSDLVTGELFF.

The CDR3 DNA reads TGTGCCAGCAGCGCCCTGACTAGCGGGAGGCCAGATACGCAGTATTTT. Its protein product is CASSALTSGRPDTQYF. J is TRBJ2-3 and V is TRBV9; 13 positions agree with TRBD2. The CDR3 spans 16 residues. Germline V gene sequence: CDR1 SGDLS, CDR2 YYNGEE. J was trimmed by 4 bases and V by 3 bases; bases with no gene match: 5.

The chain uses TRBV9 and TRBJ2-2, with D perhaps TRBD2 (5 bases). The germline gives CDR1 SGDLS, CDR2 YYNGEE. CDR3 length equals 15 residues. Trimming cost V 1 base and J 4 bases, with 11 bases left between them. The CDR3 here is CASSVSGVPTGELFF. Written as DNA, the CDR3 is TGTGCCAGCAGCGTAAGCGGAGTCCCCACCGGGGAGCTGTTTTTT. Drawing the rest from reference TRBV9 and TRBJ2-2, the complete variable domain is DSGVTQTPKHLITATGQRVTLRCSPRSGDLSVYWYQQSLDQGLQFLIQYYNGEERAKGNILERFSAQQFPDLHSELNLSSLELGDSALYFCASSVSGVPTGELFFGEGSRLTVL.

The V gene is TRBV5-1, the J gene TRBJ2-5; D remains unclear. V lost 8 bases and J 1 base, leaving 12 bases between the germline ends. CDR1 SGHRS and CDR2 YFSETQ come from the germline V gene. The CDR3 totals 13 residues. The CDR3 loop is CARNSDLQETQYF. The DNA for the CDR3 is TGCGCCAGAAACTCCGACCTCCAAGAGACCCAGTACTTC.

The V call is TRBV7-3, the J call TRBJ2-1, with D possibly matching TRBD2 (6 bases). The CDR3 spans 15 residues. The germline CDR1 and CDR2 sequences are SGHTA and FQGTGA. With 0 bases removed from V and 4 bases from J, the gap between germline ends came to 10 bases. CDR3 nucleotides: TGTGCCAGCAGCTTAACAGCGGGTCGGTACAATGAGCAGTTCTTC. This gives the protein CASSLTAGRYNEQFF.

A word on this clone: An end of the junction does not agree with germline; a read error may underlie this. This chain's CDR3 is CASSLAAGTLDGESQYF. The CDR3 nucleotides are TGTGCCAGCAGCTTAGCAGCGGGGACCCTAGATGGGGAGAGCCAGTACTTC. The chain joins TRBV7-9 to TRBJ2-5; 7 bases align to TRBD2. This CDR3 contains 17 residues. Germline loops: CDR1 SEHNR, CDR2 FQNEAQ (reference sequence).

This chain connects TRBV10-3 to TRBJ2-1; D is perhaps TRBD1 (7 bases). Per germline, CDR1 ENHRY and CDR2 SYGVKD. This CDR3 is 14 amino acids long. V was shortened by 10 bases and J by 3 bases, with 16 bases between the two germline ends. The CDR3 sequence: CATEGGGDYNEQFF. The CDR3 DNA reads TGTGCCACCGAAGGGGGCGGGGACTACAATGAGCAGTTCTTC.

The chain joins TRBV7-8 to TRBJ2-1; TRBD1 is a possible D gene (7 bases). Trimming shortened V by 2 bases and J by 7 bases, and 9 bases separated the two germline ends. The germline gives CDR1 SGHVS, CDR2 FQNEAQ. This CDR3 spans 13 amino acids. CDR3: CASSLSGGNEQFF. The CDR3 nucleotides read TGTGCCAGCAGCTTATCAGGGGGGAATGAGCAGTTCTTC.

This clone was counted once. The chain couples TRBV28 to TRBJ2-7, with TRBD2 matching 10 bases. The J segment lost 6 bases and the V segment lost 3 bases, leaving 8 bases of the junction unmatched. Germline lookup yields CDR1 MDHEN and CDR2 SYDVKM. This CDR3 comprises 15 residues. The CDR3 sequence is CASSFLAGAALEQYF. As DNA, the CDR3 is TGTGCCAGCAGTTTTCTAGCGGGAGCCGCCCTCGAGCAGTACTTC.

V usage is TRBV2 and J usage is TRBJ1-2; D unclear. V lost 3 bases and J lost 7, with 15 bases in between. Germline-derived CDR1 and CDR2 are SNHLY and FYNNEI. The CDR3 loop spans 14 amino acids. CDR3 in amino acids: CASSDWTEGAGYTF. The DNA of the CDR3 is TGTGCCAGCAGTGATTGGACCGAGGGTGCTGGCTACACCTTC.

The chain is built from TRBV7-9 and TRBJ2-7, with unresolved D. The V end lost 2 bases, the J end lost 6 bases, and 8 bases lay between the germline ends. Germline CDR1 is SEHNR and CDR2 is FQNEAQ (reference sequence). This CDR3 has 12 residues. The CDR3 sequence: CASSLLEAEQYF. In DNA, the CDR3 is TGTGCCAGCAGCTTACTAGAAGCCGAGCAGTACTTC.

The gene calls are TRBV19 and TRBJ2-7; D is undetermined. Germline CDR1 and CDR2: LNHDA and SQIVND (reference sequence). Trimming stripped 5 bases from V and 2 bases from J, with 13 bases between. This CDR3 is built from 14 residues. CDR3 region: CASSPVGNPYEQYF. The CDR3 DNA follows: TGTGCCAGTAGTCCCGTTGGGAACCCCTACGAGCAGTACTTC.

The J gene is TRBJ1-5, the V gene TRBV4-1; D is unresolved. Germline CDR1 MGHRA, CDR2 YSYEKL. With 0 bases removed from V and 6 bases from J, the gap between germline ends came to 6 bases. The CDR3 extends over 13 amino acids. CDR3 nucleotides: TGCGCCAGCAGCCAAGATGTTGGTCAGCCCCAGCATTTT. This translates into CASSQDVGQPQHF.

The genes are TRBV6-5 and TRBJ2-1, with a tentative D call TRBD1 (6 bases). The CDR3 extends over 14 amino acids. Germline V CDR1 and CDR2: MNHEY, SVGAGI. The V end was cut by 6 bases, the J end by 9 bases, with 18 bases between. The DNA of the CDR3 is TGTGCCAGCAGCCGAGCGAATACAGGGATTGAGCAGTTCTTC. Protein: CASSRANTGIEQFF.

The rearrangement links TRBV7-9 to TRBJ1-3, with a tentative D call TRBD1 (5 bases). The CDR3 is 16 amino acids. V shed 2 bases and J shed 0 bases, with 11 bases lying between them. Germline values: CDR1 SEHNR, CDR2 FQNEAQ (reference sequence). The CDR3 DNA sequence: TGTGCCAGCAGCTTAAAACACAGGAGCTCTGGAAACACCATATATTTT. Translation gives CASSLKHRSSGNTIYF.

The gene calls are TRBV5-1 and TRBJ2-1; D unclear. Trimming cost V 0 bases and J 5 bases, with 18 bases left between them. The CDR3 totals 17 residues. Looked up from germline, CDR1 is SGHRS and CDR2 is YFSETQ. CDR3 residues: CASSLDVRLLRNNEQFF. The CDR3 bases are TGCGCCAGCAGCTTGGACGTCAGACTCCTAAGAAACAATGAGCAGTTCTTC.